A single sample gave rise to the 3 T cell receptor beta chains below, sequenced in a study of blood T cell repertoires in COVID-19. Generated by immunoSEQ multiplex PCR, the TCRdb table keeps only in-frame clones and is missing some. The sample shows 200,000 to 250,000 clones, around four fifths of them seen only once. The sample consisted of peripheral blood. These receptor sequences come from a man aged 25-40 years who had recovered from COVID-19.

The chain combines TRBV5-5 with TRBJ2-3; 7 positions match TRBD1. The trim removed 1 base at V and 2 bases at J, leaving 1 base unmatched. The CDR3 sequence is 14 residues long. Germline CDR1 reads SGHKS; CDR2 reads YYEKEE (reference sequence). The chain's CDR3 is CASSLKGATDTQYF. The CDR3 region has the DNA TGTGCCAGCAGCTTGAAGGGGGCCACAGATACGCAGTATTTT.

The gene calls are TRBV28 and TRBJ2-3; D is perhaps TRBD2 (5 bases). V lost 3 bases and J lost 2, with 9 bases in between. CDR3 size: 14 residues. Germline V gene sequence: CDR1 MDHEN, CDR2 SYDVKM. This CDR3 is CASSFGVATDTQYF. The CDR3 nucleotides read TGTGCCAGCAGTTTCGGGGTAGCCACAGATACGCAGTATTTT.

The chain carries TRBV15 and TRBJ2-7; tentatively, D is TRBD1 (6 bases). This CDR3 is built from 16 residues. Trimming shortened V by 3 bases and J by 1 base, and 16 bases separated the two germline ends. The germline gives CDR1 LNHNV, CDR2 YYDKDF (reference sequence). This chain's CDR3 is CATSSGDLTGSYEQYF. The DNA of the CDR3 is TGTGCCACCAGCAGTGGGGACCTGACAGGATCCTACGAGCAGTACTTC.